The next 24 T cell receptor beta chains were all read from a single sample in a study of monozygotic twins with inflammatory bowel disease. Following a re-call of the 5' RACE reads, TCRdb has one entry per CDR3 protein and lacks DNA. The listing records 110,000 to 150,000 distinct CDR3 sequences. What was sequenced was blood. The receptors here all came from a human donor with ulcerative colitis or Crohn's disease, or a healthy co-twin of an affected twin (not recorded which).

The V and J genes are TRBV7-2 and TRBJ2-3; TCRdb picks TRBD1, but there is no DNA to check that call. Germline CDR1 SGHTA, CDR2 FQGNSA. CDR3 length equals 15 residues. The CDR3 region is CASSPHGGLTDTQYF.

V and J are TRBV5-5 and TRBJ2-3; TCRdb's D gene call, TRBD2, goes unchecked for lack of DNA. This CDR3 has 15 amino acids. Per the germline V gene, CDR1 is SGHKS and CDR2 is YYEKEE (reference sequence). The CDR3 reads CASSSASGRGDTQYF. The variable domain in full, with the rest retrieved from reference TRBV5-5 and TRBJ2-3, is DAGVTQSPTHLIKTRGQQVTLRCSPISGHKSVSWYQQVLGQGPQFIFQYYEKEERGRGNFPDRFSARQFPNYSSELNVNALLLGDSALYLCASSSASGRGDTQYFGPGTRLTVL.

The CDR3: CASSHLGIEVQGLAPYNEQFF. This chain uses TRBV4-2 with TRBJ2-1; TCRdb indicates TRBD1, and absent DNA this call remains unverified. In germline, CDR1 is LGHNA, CDR2 YNFKEQ. The CDR3 covers 21 residues.

The chain joins TRBV18 to TRBJ1-6. Germline loops: CDR1 KGHSH, CDR2 LQKENI. The CDR3 contains 11 residues. The CDR3 sequence is CASSPDSPLHF.

The chain joins TRBV7-9 to TRBJ2-7. Germline V gene data show CDR1 as SEHNR and CDR2 as FQNEAQ (reference sequence). This CDR3 comprises 12 residues. The CDR3 here is CASSSYDYEQYF.

The V gene is TRBV7-2, the J gene TRBJ2-7. The CDR3 spans 12 residues. The germline V gene has CDR1 SGHTA and CDR2 FQGNSA. CDR3 amino acids: CASTLDSYEQYF.

The chain recombines TRBV3-1 with TRBJ2-2; TCRdb indicates TRBD1, and absent DNA this call remains unverified. Germline-derived CDR1 and CDR2 are LGHDT and YNNKEL (reference sequence). The CDR3 loop spans 13 amino acids. The CDR3: CASSPRQGGGLFF.

The chain employs TRBV28 and TRBJ1-4. Germline values: CDR1 MDHEN, CDR2 SYDVKM. CDR3 length equals 14 residues. Here the CDR3 reads CASSLRATNEKLFF.

This chain connects TRBV12-3 or TRBV12-4 to TRBJ1-6; lacking DNA, the TRBD1 call made by TCRdb goes unchecked. CDR3 length equals 14 residues. The CDR3 loop reads CASSLGTGSSPLHF.

CDR3 sequence reads: CASSVSGTEQFF. V is TRBV9 and J is TRBJ2-1; TCRdb lists TRBD1, though no DNA is available to test this call. Germline CDR1 is SGDLS and CDR2 is YYNGEE. The CDR3 totals 12 residues.

The rearrangement links TRBV9 to TRBJ1-1. This CDR3 region has 14 residues. CDR1 and CDR2 from the germline V gene are SGDLS and YYNGEE. The CDR3 protein is CASSPSHRGTEAFF.

This chain links TRBV7-3 with TRBJ1-6. Looked up from germline, CDR1 is SGHTA and CDR2 is FQGTGA. The CDR3 runs 13 residues. CDR3 loop: CASSLSYNSPLHF.

The chain joins TRBV7-3 to TRBJ2-1; TCRdb designates TRBD2, a call that cannot be tested without DNA. There are 16 residues in the CDR3. CDR1 and CDR2 from the germline V gene are SGHTA and FQGTGA. CDR3 protein: CASSLGSLAEYNEQFF.

J is TRBJ2-7 and V is TRBV7-2; TCRdb indicates TRBD2, and absent DNA this call remains unverified. The CDR3 runs 15 residues. From germline, CDR1 is SGHTA and CDR2 FQGNSA. CDR3 amino acids: CASSTLAGVQGEQYF.

This chain's CDR3 is CASSLPGPSYEQYF. The chain couples TRBV7-2 to TRBJ2-7; the D call from TCRdb, TRBD1, cannot be confirmed without DNA. The germline V gene encodes CDR1 SGHTA and CDR2 FQGNSA. The length of the CDR3 is 14 residues. The variable domain in full, with the rest retrieved from reference TRBV7-2 and TRBJ2-7, is GAGVSQSPSNKVTEKGKDVELRCDPISGHTALYWYRQSLGQGLEFLIYFQGNSAPDKSGLPSDRFSAERTGGSVSTLTIQRTQQEDSAVYLCASSLPGPSYEQYFGPGTRLTVT.

The chain joins TRBV7-2 to TRBJ2-2; TCRdb's D call of TRBD1 is untestable without DNA. There are 14 residues in the CDR3. From germline, CDR1 is SGHTA and CDR2 FQGNSA. The CDR3 loop reads CASNRGIISGELFF. Complete variable domain (other parts from reference TRBV7-2 and TRBJ2-2): GAGVSQSPSNKVTEKGKDVELRCDPISGHTALYWYRQSLGQGLEFLIYFQGNSAPDKSGLPSDRFSAERTGGSVSTLTIQRTQQEDSAVYLCASNRGIISGELFFGEGSRLTVL.

The gene calls are TRBV12-3 or TRBV12-4 and TRBJ2-1. There are 15 residues in the CDR3. The chain's CDR3 is CASSISGNSYNEQFF.

This chain links TRBV19 with TRBJ2-2. There are 12 residues in the CDR3. The germline V gene has CDR1 LNHDA and CDR2 SQIVND (reference sequence). The CDR3 spells CASINTTGELFF. Together with reference TRBV19 and TRBJ2-2, the CDR3 gives the full variable domain: DGGITQSPKYLFRKEGQNVTLSCEQNLNHDAMYWYRQDPGQGLRLIYYSQIVNDFQKGDIAEGYSVSREKKESFPLTVTSAQKNPTAFYLCASINTTGELFFGEGSRLTVL.

The chain combines TRBV20-1 with TRBJ2-7; the D gene TCRdb calls, TRBD1, cannot be checked with no DNA. Germline V gene lookup returns CDR1 DFQATT and CDR2 SNEGSKA (reference sequence). This CDR3 contains 14 residues. The CDR3 loop is CSAPGGREPYEQYF.

V gene TRBV5-1 combines with J gene TRBJ1-5; TCRdb's D gene call, TRBD1, goes unchecked for lack of DNA. Germline V gene data show CDR1 as SGHRS and CDR2 as YFSETQ. The CDR3 has 14 residues. The CDR3 region is CASSDGQENQPQHF.

The chain combines TRBV12-3 or TRBV12-4 with TRBJ2-7; TCRdb selects TRBD1, and the lack of DNA leaves this call unchecked. The CDR3 contains 14 residues. The CDR3 sequence: CASSGDRGRVLVHF.

This chain connects TRBV7-9 to TRBJ2-3; TCRdb designates TRBD1, a call that cannot be tested without DNA. This CDR3 is 15 amino acids long. Germline assignment: CDR1 SEHNR and CDR2 FQNEAQ (reference sequence). CDR3 region: CASSPRSLGTDTQYF.

V usage is TRBV30 and J usage is TRBJ1-6. The CDR3 has 13 residues. Germline loops: CDR1 GTSNPN, CDR2 SVGIG (reference sequence). This CDR3 is CAWSERDNSPLHF.

This chain uses TRBV20-1 with TRBJ1-1. Germline CDR1 DFQATT, CDR2 SNEGSKA (reference sequence). The CDR3 sequence is 15 residues long. CDR3 sequence reads: CSASDPRQPNTEAFF.